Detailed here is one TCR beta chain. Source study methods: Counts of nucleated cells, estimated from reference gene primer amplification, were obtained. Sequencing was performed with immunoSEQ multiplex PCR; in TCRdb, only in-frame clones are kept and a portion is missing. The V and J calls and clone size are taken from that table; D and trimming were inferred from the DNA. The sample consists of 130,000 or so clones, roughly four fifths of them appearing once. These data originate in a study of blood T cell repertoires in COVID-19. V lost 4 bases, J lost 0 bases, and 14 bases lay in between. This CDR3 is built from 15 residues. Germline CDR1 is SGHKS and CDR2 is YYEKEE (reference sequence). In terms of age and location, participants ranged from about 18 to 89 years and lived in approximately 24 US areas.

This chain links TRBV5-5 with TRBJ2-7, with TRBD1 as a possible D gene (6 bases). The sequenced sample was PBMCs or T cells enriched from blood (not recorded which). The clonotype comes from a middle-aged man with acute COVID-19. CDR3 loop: CASSPRDTPSYEQYF. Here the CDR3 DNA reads TGTGCCAGCAGCCCCCGGGACACCCCCTCCTACGAGCAGTACTTC.